The clone carrying this T cell receptor beta chain was detected only a few times. The antigen is not known. The ends were cut back, 4 bases at V and 7 bases at J, with 11 bases in the middle. There are 12 residues in the CDR3. Germline-derived CDR1 and CDR2 are SQVTM and ANQGSEA. The data originate from a study of beta chain features in type 1 diabetes. Overall study results and limits: cDNA-based sequencing might over-represent cells highly expressing TCR. Amplification by PCR could prefer shorter templates, with the same effect in patients and controls. The naive, central memory and Treg TCRB repertoires of patients appeared to be more similar to one another than those of healthy donors. Insertions at VDJ junctions were less frequent in type 1 diabetes patients. These patients also deleted more nucleotides at the same junctions.

The isolated RNA, all of it, was reverse transcribed, so expressed TCRB transcripts were what got sequenced. Profiling relied on immunoSEQ multiplex PCR, and the TCRdb table lists in-frame clones only, not all of them. In the table there are 350,000 or so clones, roughly 21% of which are singletons. This clonotype was sampled from a woman under 30 in good health. The V and J genes are TRBV29-1 and TRBJ2-4; D uncertain. The sample consisted of naive CD4+ T cells from blood. The CDR3 spells CSVVGTGNIQYF. CDR3 nucleotide sequence: TGCAGCGTTGTCGGTACCGGGAACATTCAGTACTTC.